One and the same sample provided the 28 T cell receptor beta chains below, sequenced in a study of regulatory T cells in long-lasting Graves disease (dated by TCRdb to the early 2020s). The time point label of this sample denotes: newly diagnosed GD, antithyroid drugs for less than 3 months. For both TCR sequencing and RNA sequencing, RNA was extracted from PBMCs using TRIzol. The library was built by means of multiplex PCR. The sample was run on an Illumina HiSeq 4000. To build TCR beta libraries, CDR3 regions were amplified by Arm-PCR using iRepertoire HTBI primers. The raw public data were reprocessed by TCRdb itself: fastp quality trimming at Q25, MiXCR clonotype calling, in-frame beta chains only. Each entry merges the rows of one CDR3 protein and shows their most common DNA and genes. In this sample the table shows hundreds of thousands of distinct CDR3 sequences, 15% to 20% of which occur a single time. Of the sample, approximately 20% falls within the top ten clones.

These sequences were also reported in another study, on T cells in Graves' hyperthyroidism and ophthalmopathy.

Sequencing was performed on peripheral blood mononuclear cells (PBMCs), taken at new diagnosis, from a patient treated with antithyroid drugs. The receptors come from a woman aged 25-40 years with Graves disease. Donor details come from another sample of the same person, matched by shared clones.

In its sample, this clonotype was seen many times. The chain couples TRBV5-1 to TRBJ1-2, with D unresolved. This CDR3 region has 15 residues. V lost 4 bases, J lost 8 bases, and 21 bases lay in between. Germline CDR1 SGHRS, CDR2 YFSETQ. DNA of the CDR3: TGCGCCAGCAGCCCGGGTCACACCCAGGTCTCGGGCTACACCTTC. Translated: CASSPGHTQVSGYTF.

The chain employs TRBV25-1 and TRBJ2-4, with D maybe TRBD1 (6 bases). V gave up 7 bases and J gave up 1 base, with 20 bases separating them. The CDR3 covers 17 residues. In germline, CDR1 is MGHDK, CDR2 SYGVNS. The CDR3 spells CASTGTGKSLAKNIQYF. Written as DNA, the CDR3 is TGTGCCAGCACTGGAACAGGGAAGTCCCTCGCCAAAAACATTCAGTACTTC.

J is TRBJ1-1 and V is TRBV27; no reliable D call. Per germline, CDR1 MNHEY and CDR2 SMNVEV (reference sequence). Trimming removed 9 bases from V and 0 bases from J, with 14 bases in between. This CDR3 has 14 residues. The CDR3, as DNA: TGTGCCAGTAGAAGCCTCGACTTGAACACTGAAGCTTTCTTT. Its protein product is CASRSLDLNTEAFF.

This clonotype was picked up many times. The chain has TRBV11-2 and TRBJ2-3; D may match TRBD1 or TRBD2 (5 bases each). This CDR3 contains 14 residues. In germline, CDR1 is SGHAT, CDR2 FQNNGV. Trimming took 5 bases from V and 2 from J, leaving 11 bases between them. The CDR3 nucleotides read TGTGCCAGCAGCGCCGGGACCGACACAGATACGCAGTATTTT. Amino acids: CASSAGTDTDTQYF.

This clonotype was detected ten times or more. The chain carries TRBV18 and TRBJ2-7, with a weak D call TRBD2 (5 bases). Trimming cost V 3 bases and J 5 bases, with 11 bases left between them. The CDR3 extends over 13 amino acids. Germline CDR1 is KGHSH and CDR2 is LQKENI. The CDR3 nucleotides are TGTGCCAGCTCACCTTCCGGGATCGACGAGCAGTACTTC. This codes for CASSPSGIDEQYF.

This clonotype was seen many times. The chain carries TRBV6-5 and TRBJ2-7; D is tentatively TRBD1 or TRBD2 (6 bases each). This CDR3 comprises 16 residues. Germline V gene lookup returns CDR1 MNHEY and CDR2 SVGAGI. The ends were cut back, 0 bases at V and 2 bases at J, with 14 bases in the middle. The CDR3 region has the DNA TGTGCCAGCAGTTACTCGACGGGGGCCTACCCCTACGAGCAGTACTTC. Translating it yields CASSYSTGAYPYEQYF.

This clonotype occurred many times. J is TRBJ1-4 and V is TRBV19, with 9 positions matching TRBD1. Germline values: CDR1 LNHDA, CDR2 SQIVND (reference sequence). V lost 1 base, J lost 5 bases, and 2 bases stayed unmatched. This CDR3 has 15 amino acids. The CDR3 DNA sequence: TGTGCCAGTAGTATAGGCGGGACAGGGAATGAAAAACTGTTTTTT. Translating gives CASSIGGTGNEKLFF.

Ten or more counts support this clonotype. The chain joins TRBV27 to TRBJ1-6, with D perhaps TRBD1 (5 bases). Between the trimmed V and J ends, which lost 5 bases and 5 bases, there was a span of 13 bases. This CDR3 has 15 amino acids. Germline V lookup: CDR1 MNHEY, CDR2 SMNVEV (reference sequence). The CDR3 coding sequence is TGTGCCAGCAGTGTAAACAAAGGGGATAATTCACCCCTCCACTTT. This translates into CASSVNKGDNSPLHF.

This clonotype was counted at least ten times. The V call is TRBV29-1, the J call TRBJ2-3; D unclear. Trimming cost V 7 bases and J 2 bases, with 13 bases left between them. The CDR3 sequence is 13 residues long. The germline V gene encodes CDR1 SQVTM and CDR2 ANQGSEA. In DNA, the CDR3 is TGCAGCGGCGAGTGGGCGAACACAGATACGCAGTATTTT. It yields the protein CSGEWANTDTQYF.

This clonotype showed up just a few times. The rearrangement uses TRBV6-2 or TRBV6-3 and TRBJ1-5; D is possibly TRBD1 (6 bases). The CDR3 contains 16 residues. Germline lookup yields CDR1 MNHEY and CDR2 SVGEGT. V lost 5 bases, J lost 7 bases, and 21 bases lay in between. The CDR3 DNA reads as TGTGCCAGCAGTCCCTCAAACAGGGAAGTCGGCCAGCCCCAGCATTTT. Its protein product is CASSPSNREVGQPQHF.

This clonotype has more than one count but fewer than ten. The CDR3 reads CASSLRDTSGNTIYF. For the CDR3, the DNA is TGTGCCAGCAGTCTCCGGGACACCTCTGGAAACACCATATATTTT. This rearrangement joins TRBV28 to TRBJ1-3; a weak D match, TRBD1 (6 bases). V shed 5 bases and J shed 0 bases, with 11 bases lying between them. Germline V CDR1 and CDR2: MDHEN, SYDVKM. The CDR3 loop spans 15 amino acids.

The rearrangement links TRBV7-2 to TRBJ2-6; 11 bases align to TRBD1. V lost 1 base, J lost 2 bases, and 4 bases stayed unmatched. This CDR3 has 18 residues. CDR1 and CDR2 from the germline V gene are SGHTA and FQGNSA. CDR3 sequence: CASSLVRTGGAGANVLTF. Written as DNA, the CDR3 is TGTGCCAGCAGCTTAGTCCGGACAGGGGGCGCTGGGGCCAACGTCCTGACTTTC.

This clonotype was seen a few times. The CDR3 DNA follows: TGTGCCAGCAGTGCGGCAGGGCGCCACCAGCCCCAGCATTTT. As protein: CASSAAGRHQPQHF. The chain has TRBV2 and TRBJ1-5, with D possibly TRBD1 on 5 matching bases. Per the germline V gene, CDR1 is SNHLY and CDR2 is FYNNEI. The CDR3 length is 14 residues. The V gene lost 4 bases and the J gene lost 7 bases, with 14 bases spanning the gap. The variable domain in full, with the rest retrieved from reference TRBV2 and TRBJ1-5, is EPEVTQTPSHQVTQMGQEVILRCVPISNHLYFYWYRQILGQKVEFLVSFYNNEISEKSEIFDDQFSVERPDGSNFTLKIRSTKLEDSAMYFCASSAAGRHQPQHFGDGTRLSIL.

In this sample, this clonotype turned up many times. The chain joins TRBV27 to TRBJ1-5; D may be TRBD1 (5 bases). Looked up from germline, CDR1 is MNHEY and CDR2 is SMNVEV (reference sequence). The CDR3 has 17 amino acids. V was pared by 4 bases and J by 5 bases, with 21 bases between. CDR3 loop: CASSSPAGALKDQPQHF. The CDR3 DNA reads TGTGCCAGCAGTTCACCCGCCGGGGCCTTAAAGGATCAGCCCCAGCATTTT.

Many counts were recorded for this clonotype. The chain carries TRBV12-3 or TRBV12-4 and TRBJ1-5; possible D gene TRBD1, 5 bases. Trimming shortened V by 5 bases and J by 0 bases, and 11 bases separated the two germline ends. The CDR3 extends over 15 amino acids. The CDR3 here is CASSLQDSSNQPQHF. The CDR3 coding sequence is TGTGCCAGCAGTCTCCAAGACAGTAGCAATCAGCCCCAGCATTTT.

This clonotype was found many times. V is TRBV11-2 and J is TRBJ1-5; no reliable D call. Germline V gene lookup returns CDR1 SGHAT and CDR2 FQNNGV. CDR3 size: 17 residues. Trimming took off 0 bases at V and 2 bases at J, with 14 bases between the two ends. The CDR3 is CASSLEWAGVGNQPQHF. The CDR3 DNA sequence: TGTGCCAGCAGCTTAGAGTGGGCCGGGGTTGGCAATCAGCCCCAGCATTTT.

This clonotype was seen repeatedly, ten times or more. The V call is TRBV7-2, the J call TRBJ2-7; 7 bases are a match to TRBD2. The CDR3 runs to 15 residues. V dropped 1 base and J dropped 2; count of bases not matched to a gene: 5. Per the germline V gene, CDR1 is SGHTA and CDR2 is FQGNSA. CDR3 DNA sequence: TGTGCCAGCAGCTTAGGGTCTAGCGGACCCTACGAGCAGTACTTC. Amino acids: CASSLGSSGPYEQYF.

J is TRBJ2-1 and V is TRBV3-1, with a weak D call TRBD2 (6 bases). The CDR3 runs to 16 residues. With 4 bases removed from V and 4 bases from J, the gap between germline ends came to 17 bases. In germline, CDR1 is LGHDT, CDR2 YNNKEL (reference sequence). The CDR3 here is CASSPLSAGPYNEQFF. CDR3 sequence (DNA): TGTGCCAGCAGCCCCCTCTCTGCGGGACCGTACAATGAGCAGTTCTTC.

CDR3 protein: CASRVRGLAGYGNEQFF. The DNA for the CDR3 is TGTGCCAGCAGGGTAAGGGGACTAGCGGGCTACGGCAATGAGCAGTTCTTC. V usage is TRBV12-3 or TRBV12-4 and J usage is TRBJ2-1; 12 bases are a match to TRBD2. J lost 6 bases, V lost 6 bases, and 12 bases had no gene match. The CDR3 loop spans 17 amino acids.

The table lists this clonotype with a few counts. The chain carries TRBV5-5 and TRBJ2-2, with 7 bases lining up with TRBD2. In germline, CDR1 is SGHKS, CDR2 YYEKEE (reference sequence). This CDR3 has 15 amino acids. J was trimmed by 4 bases and V by 5 bases; bases with no gene match: 8. CDR3 coding DNA: TGTGCCAGCAGACGTACTAGCGCCAGCACCGGGGAGCTGTTTTTT. Its translation is CASRRTSASTGELFF. The whole variable domain, remainder taken from reference TRBV5-5 and TRBJ2-2, is DAGVTQSPTHLIKTRGQQVTLRCSPISGHKSVSWYQQVLGQGPQFIFQYYEKEERGRGNFPDRFSARQFPNYSSELNVNALLLGDSALYLCASRRTSASTGELFFGEGSRLTVL.

A note on this clonotype: A much more abundant neighbour one base away suggests this may be a read error. Lacking the conserved final phenylalanine or tryptophan, this CDR3 likely reflects a read error. CDR3 DNA sequence: TGTGCCAGCAGCCCATTCGAAGGGGGCCAGGTAGCTTTCCTT. This sequence encodes CASSPFEGGQVAFL. The rearrangement links TRBV11-2 to TRBJ1-1; 7 positions match TRBD1. Germline assignment: CDR1 SGHAT and CDR2 FQNNGV. The V and J ends lost 5 bases and 10 bases, in that order; junction bases with no gene match: 13. CDR3 size: 14 residues.

This clonotype has more than one count but fewer than ten. The CDR3 DNA is TGTGCCACCAGTGATTTTGGGACAGGGGGGGGCTACACCTTC. Its protein product is CATSDFGTGGGYTF. This rearrangement joins TRBV24-1 to TRBJ1-2, with 11 bases matching TRBD1. Trimming removed 1 base from V and 8 bases from J; junction bases left unmatched: 2. The CDR3 extends over 14 amino acids. CDR1 and CDR2 (germline): KGHDR, SFDVKD.

This sequence joins TRBV28 and TRBJ1-5, with 7 bases fitting TRBD1. The CDR3 sequence is 22 residues long. Trimming removed 3 bases from V and 0 bases from J; junction bases left unmatched: 23. Germline V gene sequence: CDR1 MDHEN, CDR2 SYDVKM. CDR3 protein: CASSFSGYGDSVRSISNQPQHF. The CDR3 DNA follows: TGTGCCAGCAGTTTTAGCGGATACGGGGACAGCGTTCGCTCAATTAGCAATCAGCCCCAGCATTTT. Based on the CDR3 plus reference TRBV28 and TRBJ1-5, the full variable domain is DVKVTQSSRYLVKRTGEKVFLECVQDMDHENMFWYRQDPGLGLRLIYFSYDVKMKEKGDIPEGYSVSREKKERFSLILESASTNQTSMYLCASSFSGYGDSVRSISNQPQHFGDGTRLSIL.

This chain links TRBV24-1 with TRBJ1-5; the D gene is possibly TRBD1 (5 bases). V was trimmed by 2 bases and J by 3 bases, leaving 13 bases between them. Germline lookup yields CDR1 KGHDR and CDR2 SFDVKD. CDR3 size: 16 residues. Here the CDR3 DNA reads TGTGCCACCAGTGATTCGACAGTGCAAGACAATCAGCCCCAGCATTTT. Its protein is CATSDSTVQDNQPQHF.

This clonotype was counted many times. The chain employs TRBV11-1 and TRBJ1-1; no definite D call. This CDR3 is 11 amino acids long. Between the trimmed V and J ends, which lost 3 bases and 10 bases, there was a span of 9 bases. Germline V CDR1 and CDR2: SGHAT, FQDESV (reference sequence). As DNA, the CDR3 is TGTGCCAGCAGCTTGGGTGGTGCAGCTTTCTTT. This codes for CASSLGGAAFF.

The gene calls are TRBV20-1 and TRBJ2-7; D remains ambiguous. The CDR3 consists of 16 residues. Germline lookup yields CDR1 DFQATT and CDR2 SNEGSKA (reference sequence). The V and J ends lost 4 bases and 0 bases respectively, with 19 bases between them. CDR3 nucleotide sequence: TGCAGTGCTACCACCTTGGACGGGTCAAGCTCCTACGAGCAGTACTTC. Amino acids: CSATTLDGSSSYEQYF.

Notes on this clonotype: A read error may be the cause here, since a much bigger clone is one base away. The rearrangement joins TRBV7-9 to TRBJ2-2; D is undetermined. The CDR3 is 16 residues long. Germline CDR1 and CDR2: SEHNR and FQNEAQ (reference sequence). Deletions cut 5 bases from V and 0 bases from J, with 13 bases between. The CDR3 reads CASSPRGNPNTGELFF. CDR3 nucleotide sequence: TGTGCCAGCAGCCCGCGTGGGAACCCGAACACCGGGGAGCTGTTTTTT.

Notes on this clonotype: One end of the junction varies from germline; a read error may be responsible. This chain links TRBV2 with TRBJ2-1; 8 nucleotides agree with TRBD2. This CDR3 spans 15 amino acids. The germline V gene encodes CDR1 SNHLY and CDR2 FYNNEI. The CDR3 sequence is CASSLAGHPQNEQFF. The CDR3 region has the DNA TGTGCTAGCAGCTTAGCGGGACACCCCCAAAATGAGCAGTTCTTC.